This TCR beta chain was profiled in a study of cytomegalovirus exposure and HLA in healthy donors. Whole-study findings and limits: Later, an analysis found that TCR clusters from the first cohort tended to co-occur in the 120 or so validation repertoires. The listing of fewer than 200 TCR beta chains classed them as cytomegalovirus-associated.

Turning to this clone: Its antigen is still unknown.

Generated by immunoSEQ multiplex PCR, the TCRdb table keeps only in-frame clones and is missing some. The repertoire holds roughly 60,000 clones, approximately 96% seen once, with about 0.96% in the top ten. The germline CDR1 and CDR2 sequences are SEHNR and FQNEAQ (reference sequence). Trimming removed 5 bases from V and 0 bases from J; junction bases left unmatched: 7. CDR3 size: 17 residues. The sample comprised PBMCs. The rearrangement links TRBV7-9 to TRBJ2-1; the match to TRBD2 covers 10 bases. This TCR was recovered from a man aged 18-30 years in good health and CMV-seronegative. In DNA form, the CDR3 reads TGTGCCAGCAGCCTGACTAGCGGGTTTAGCTCCTACAATGAGCAGTTCTTC. Protein: CASSLTSGFSSYNEQFF.